What follows describes a single TCR beta chain. Its target is unknown. The V and J ends lost 6 bases and 0 bases respectively, with 14 bases between them. CDR1 MGHRA and CDR2 YSYEKL come from the germline V gene. The CDR3 sequence is 16 residues long. One entry per CDR3 protein results from TCRdb running MiXCR on the 5' RACE reads. The sample lists some 440,000 distinct CDR3 sequences; around a quarter were seen once. The data originate from a study of T-cell memory formation after mild COVID-19. Whole-study context: TCR clusters showed largely donor specificity.

Study conclusions and caveats: SARS-CoV-2 specificity was not confirmed for second-wave clones peaking on day 37. From day 15 to 85, contracting clones were balanced between CD4 and CD8, whereas later expanders leaned toward CD4+.

The receptor was isolated from an adult woman who had mild COVID-19 (a few samples of this study predate the infection). Cell type and time point are not known. V gene TRBV4-1 combines with J gene TRBJ2-2; unclear D gene. Sequencing used PBMCs or a T cell subset sorted from them (not recorded which). In DNA form, the CDR3 reads TGCGCCAGCAGTCGGACGCCACCCGCGAACACCGGGGAGCTGTTTTTT. Amino acid sequence: CASSRTPPANTGELFF.